This T cell receptor (beta chain) derives from a study of PD-1 blockade in classical Hodgkin lymphoma. Study-wide background: Patients had nivolumab dosed at 3 mg/kg, delivered intravenously every 2 weeks.

All patients relapsed after autologous stem cell transplantation, and brentuximab vedotin exposure varied. With regard to this clone: The target antigen is unknown.

There are 15 residues in the CDR3. CDR1 and CDR2 from the germline V gene are SGHAT and FQNNGV. V lost 2 bases and J lost 3, with 10 bases in between. Sequencing used immunoSEQ multiplex PCR; TCRdb keeps in-frame clones, though not all of them. The sample holds tens of thousands of clones, around 67% seen once. The study's findings and limits: Repertoire differences have undefined causes, possibly disease activity or prior therapy. Reported baseline diversity: healthy donors highest, relapsed/refractory patients lowest.

The chain recombines TRBV11-2 with TRBJ1-4, with unresolved D. This TCR derives from a human donor with classical Hodgkin lymphoma. The material sequenced was peripheral blood mononuclear cells (PBMCs), taken before the second cycle of nivolumab. The DNA for the CDR3 is TGTGCCAGCAGCTTAAGGGCCGGACCTAATGAAAAACTGTTTTTT. Translating it yields CASSLRAGPNEKLFF.